This TCR beta chain was sequenced during a study of blood T cell repertoires in COVID-19 (dated by TCRdb to the early 2020s). About the study as a whole: Samples from collaborators originated in the United States, Italy and Spain and spanned both the acute and convalescent phases of COVID-19. The material from the prospective study consisted of cDNA or gDNA derived from T cells, B-cell-depleted T cells, or PBMCs. The dataset comprised deeply sampled blood TCRbeta repertoires from subjects exposed to, actively infected with, or recovered from COVID-19. The repertoires were made available in a free public database intended to serve as a resource for research on the immune response to SARS-CoV-2. Samples were obtained from the ongoing ImmuneRACE study (first 160 participants) and from some 1,200 subjects provided by 6 global collaborators. A de-identified subject ID, COVID-19 status, age in years and sex were almost always included in the sample metadata. Where HLA class I and class II types were available, the types were taken from metadata supplied by the sample provider, not from assay-based typing. Beyond this particular receptor, the publication reports: The amount of clinical and demographic metadata varied by source and participant and was provided uncurated.

Collaborating institutions collected whole blood in K2EDTA tubes following their own protocols. Collaborator samples were shipped for TCRbeta analysis as frozen whole blood, isolated PBMCs, or DNA extracted from either sample type. TCRbeta CDR3 regions were amplified from genomic DNA by means of the immunoSEQ Assay, a bias-controlled multiplex PCR. The study's own analysis went as follows. Nucleated cell counts per sample were estimated from amplification of reference gene primers within the assay. To quantify the absolute abundance of each unique TCRbeta CDR3 rearrangement, sequence reads were collapsed and filtered. For each sample, productive Simpson clonality was calculated by taking the square root of Simpson's diversity index across productive rearrangements. TCRdb retrieved this table from immuneACCESS and kept in-frame rearrangements only. Not all clones are present; in checked studies, unresolved V genes account for under half, and no reason is known for the remainder. V and J calls and clone size are copied from that table; D and trimming were computed from the DNA. The sample includes around 86,000 clones, with about nine tenths observed a single time. Around 5.3% of the sample comes from the top ten.

CDR1 and CDR2 (SEHNR, FQNEAQ) derive from the germline V gene (reference sequence). Its CDR3 holds 14 amino acids, cysteine through phenylalanine. The kept DNA is CDR3 alone, 42 bases in frame from the first base. V is pared back by 3 bases and J by 4 bases, with 13 bases lying between the germline termini. Regarding this clone: The clone's antigen remains unknown. No per-base quality is available; no much larger clone lies one base away.

Sequenced: peripheral blood. The TCR originated in a woman of 80 years or more with acute or convalescent COVID-19. The sequence links TRBV7-9 to TRBJ2-7; TRBD1 might be the D gene, on 6 matching bases. The DNA is TGTGCCAGCAGCTTGAGGGGGTCTGAGTACGAGCAGTACTTC. It is translated as CASSLRGSEYEQYF. The reference TRBV7-9 and TRBJ2-7 proteins fill in what lies around the CDR3, so the full variable domain reads DTGVSQNPRHKITKRGQNVTFRCDPISEHNRLYWYRQTLGQGPEFLTYFQNEAQLEKSRLLSDRFSAERPKGSFSTLEIQRTEQGDSAMYLCASSLRGSEYEQYFGPGTRLTVT.